Presented here are 13 T cell receptor beta chains from one specimen sequenced in a study of graft-versus-host responses after intestinal transplantation. Their antigens remain unidentified. Sequenced by immunoSEQ multiplex PCR; TCRdb stores in-frame clones only, minus some. The data show fewer than 65,000 clones, with roughly nine tenths seen just once and approximately 0.56% held by the top ten. Sequencing was performed on unstimulated CD4+ T cells sorted from spleen or lymph node cells, taken before transplant. All receptors derive from a human donor who was the organ donor for an intestinal transplant.

The V gene is TRBV10-1, the J gene TRBJ1-5; tentatively, D is TRBD1 (6 bases). The CDR3 loop spans 16 amino acids. The V gene lost 7 bases and the J gene lost 0 bases, with 16 bases spanning the gap. The V gene's germline CDR1 is WNHNN and CDR2 SYGVQD (reference sequence). CDR3 coding DNA: TGCGCCAGCAACACCTTGGACAGTTATAGCAATCAGCCCCAGCATTTT. Protein sequence: CASNTLDSYSNQPQHF.

Only a few counts were recorded for this clone. The chain employs TRBV6-1 and TRBJ1-2; D might be TRBD1 (5 bases). V dropped 5 bases and J dropped 3 bases, with 13 bases sitting between them. CDR1 and CDR2 (germline): MNHNS, SASEGT. The CDR3 is 14 residues long. The CDR3 region is CASSSTTGHYGYTF. The CDR3 nucleotides read TGTGCCAGCAGTTCAACCACAGGTCACTATGGCTACACCTTC.

J is TRBJ2-1 and V is TRBV30; the match to TRBD2 covers 11 bases. Germline assignment: CDR1 GTSNPN and CDR2 SVGIG (reference sequence). V trimming: 1 base; J trimming: 4 bases; junction bases outside the gene matches: 6. This CDR3 contains 16 residues. In DNA form, the CDR3 reads TGTGCCTGGAGTGCTTTCGGGACTAGCGGATACAATGAGCAGTTCTTC. It specifies CAWSAFGTSGYNEQFF.

V is TRBV11-1 and J is TRBJ2-6; 10 nucleotides align to TRBD1. Germline CDR1 and CDR2: SGHAT and FQDESV (reference sequence). The V and J ends lost 5 bases and 4 bases, in that order; junction bases with no gene match: 8. The CDR3 has 17 amino acids. CDR3 loop: CASSPRQGAVGANVLTF. The CDR3 DNA follows: TGTGCCAGCAGCCCGAGACAGGGGGCCGTCGGGGCCAACGTCCTGACTTTC. The whole variable domain, remainder taken from reference TRBV11-1 and TRBJ2-6, is EAEVAQSPRYKITEKSQAVAFWCDPISGHATLYWYRQILGQGPELLVQFQDESVVDDSQLPKDRFSAERLKGVDSTLKIQPAELGDSAMYLCASSPRQGAVGANVLTFGAGSRLTVL.

The chain employs TRBV9 and TRBJ2-1; TRBD1 is a possible D gene (6 bases). This CDR3 spans 16 amino acids. Germline CDR1 and CDR2: SGDLS and YYNGEE. V was clipped by 0 bases and J by 4 bases, with 14 bases between them. Here the CDR3 DNA reads TGTGCCAGCAGCGTAGTCCCCAGACAGGTTTACAATGAGCAGTTCTTC. Protein: CASSVVPRQVYNEQFF. The whole variable domain, filled in from reference TRBV9 and TRBJ2-1, reads DSGVTQTPKHLITATGQRVTLRCSPRSGDLSVYWYQQSLDQGLQFLIQYYNGEERAKGNILERFSAQQFPDLHSELNLSSLELGDSALYFCASSVVPRQVYNEQFFGPGTRLTVL.

The chain has TRBV12-5 and TRBJ2-7, with TRBD2 matching over 12 bases. J gave up 3 bases and V 1 base, and 10 bases lay outside the gene matches. The length of the CDR3 is 18 residues. Germline CDR1 and CDR2: LGHNT and FRNRAP. This chain's CDR3 is CASGLGLAGALRIYEQYF. The DNA for the CDR3 is TGTGCTAGTGGTTTGGGACTAGCGGGAGCCCTCCGGATCTACGAGCAGTACTTC.

The chain carries TRBV6-1 and TRBJ1-5; 8 bases fit TRBD1. CDR3 length: 17 amino acids. Per the germline V gene, CDR1 is MNHNS and CDR2 is SASEGT. The trim removed 2 bases at V and 5 bases at J, leaving 11 bases unmatched. The CDR3 nucleotides read TGTGCCAGCAGTGAATGGGGCGACAGGGGAATCTATCAGCCCCAGCATTTT. Translated: CASSEWGDRGIYQPQHF.

The chain couples TRBV6-1 to TRBJ1-5; unclear D gene. V was trimmed by 2 bases and J by 5 bases, leaving 10 bases between them. Germline V gene sequence: CDR1 MNHNS, CDR2 SASEGT. There are 14 residues in the CDR3. CDR3 DNA: TGTGCCAGCAGTGAACAGACTGCCCATCAGCCCCAGCATTTT. The encoded protein is CASSEQTAHQPQHF.

V gene TRBV5-1 combines with J gene TRBJ2-5; D unresolved. Germline CDR1 and CDR2: SGHRS and YFSETQ. The CDR3 runs 16 residues. The germline V and J ends were trimmed by 0 bases and 7 bases, with 19 bases remaining between them. The CDR3 DNA sequence: TGCGCCAGCAGCTTGGAAAGCCCCGCTCAATTCGGGACCCAGTACTTC. It codes for CASSLESPAQFGTQYF.

The chain is built from TRBV11-2 and TRBJ2-7; 11 nucleotides match TRBD2. The germline gives CDR1 SGHAT, CDR2 FQNNGV. This CDR3 has 19 amino acids. Trimming removed 1 base from V and 4 bases from J; junction bases left unmatched: 15. Written as DNA, the CDR3 is TGTGCCAGCAGCTTAGGCGTAAGGGGGTTTACTAGCGGGAGTTACGAGCAGTACTTC. This gives the protein CASSLGVRGFTSGSYEQYF.

This clone was seen just once. V usage is TRBV29-1 and J usage is TRBJ2-3, with D perhaps TRBD2 (6 bases). The germline V and J ends were trimmed by 3 bases and 6 bases, with 10 bases remaining between them. The germline V gene encodes CDR1 SQVTM and CDR2 ANQGSEA. The CDR3 totals 12 residues. The CDR3 region is CSVDAGSDTQYF. CDR3 bases: TGCAGCGTTGATGCGGGGTCGGATACGCAGTATTTT.

This rearrangement joins TRBV5-1 to TRBJ2-3; possibly TRBD2 for D (6 bases). V dropped 4 bases and J dropped 3 bases, with 18 bases sitting between them. CDR1 and CDR2 (germline): SGHRS, YFSETQ. The CDR3 totals 16 residues. CDR3 bases: TGCGCCAGCAGCCCCAAGGAGCGGGCGGGGACAGATACGCAGTATTTT. It codes for CASSPKERAGTDTQYF.

On this clone itself: The germline gene is not matched at one end of the junction; a read error may be the cause. CDR3 region: CSARHYGCTF. CDR3 nucleotide sequence: TGCAGTGCTAGACACTATGGCTGCACCTTC. The chain has TRBV20-1 and TRBJ1-2; D not certain. CDR1 is DFQATT and CDR2 is SNEGSKA in the germline V gene (reference sequence). The CDR3 is 10 residues long.